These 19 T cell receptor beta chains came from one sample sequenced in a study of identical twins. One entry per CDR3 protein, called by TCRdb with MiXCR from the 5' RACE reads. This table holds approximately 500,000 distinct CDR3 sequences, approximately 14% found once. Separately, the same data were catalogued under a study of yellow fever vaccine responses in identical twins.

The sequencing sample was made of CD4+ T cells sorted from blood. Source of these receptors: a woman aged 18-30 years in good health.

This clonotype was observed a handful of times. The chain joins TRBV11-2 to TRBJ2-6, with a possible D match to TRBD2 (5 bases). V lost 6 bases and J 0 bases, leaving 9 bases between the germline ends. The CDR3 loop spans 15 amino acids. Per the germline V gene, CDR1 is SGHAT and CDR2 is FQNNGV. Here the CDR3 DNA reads TGTGCCAGCAGTGTCGGGATCTCTGGGGCCAACGTCCTGACTTTC. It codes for CASSVGISGANVLTF.

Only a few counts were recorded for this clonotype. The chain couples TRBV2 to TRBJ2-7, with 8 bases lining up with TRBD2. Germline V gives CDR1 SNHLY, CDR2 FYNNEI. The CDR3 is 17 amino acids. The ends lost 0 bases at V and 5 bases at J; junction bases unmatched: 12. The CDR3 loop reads CASSEALRSGRSHEQYF. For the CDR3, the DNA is TGTGCCAGCAGTGAAGCGCTTCGGAGCGGGAGATCCCACGAGCAGTACTTC. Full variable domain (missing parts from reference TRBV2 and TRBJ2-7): EPEVTQTPSHQVTQMGQEVILRCVPISNHLYFYWYRQILGQKVEFLVSFYNNEISEKSEIFDDQFSVERPDGSNFTLKIRSTKLEDSAMYFCASSEALRSGRSHEQYFGPGTRLTVT.

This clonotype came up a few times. DNA for the CDR3: TGCAGTGCTCGGGGGATTTTGAACACTGAAGCTTTCTTT. Its protein is CSARGILNTEAFF. The chain combines TRBV20-1 with TRBJ1-1; possible D gene TRBD1, 5 bases. The V and J ends lost 5 bases and 0 bases respectively, with 10 bases between them. CDR1 and CDR2 (germline): DFQATT, SNEGSKA (reference sequence). The CDR3 has 13 amino acids.

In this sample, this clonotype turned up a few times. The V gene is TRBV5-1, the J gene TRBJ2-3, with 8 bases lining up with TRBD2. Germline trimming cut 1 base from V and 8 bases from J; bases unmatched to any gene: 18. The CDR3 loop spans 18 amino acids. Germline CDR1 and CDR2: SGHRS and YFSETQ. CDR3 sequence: CASSLSGGRPTHGITQYF. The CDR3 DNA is TGCGCCAGCAGCTTGAGTGGCGGGAGGCCCACCCACGGGATTACGCAGTATTTT.

CDR3 amino acids: CSAREGSGSVNEQFF. CDR3 in DNA: TGCAGTGCTAGAGAGGGTAGCGGGAGTGTTAATGAGCAGTTCTTC. V and J are TRBV20-1 and TRBJ2-1; 9 positions agree with TRBD2. This CDR3 contains 15 residues. CDR1 is DFQATT and CDR2 is SNEGSKA in the germline V gene (reference sequence). V shed 0 bases and J 7 bases; nucleotides not matched to a gene: 7.

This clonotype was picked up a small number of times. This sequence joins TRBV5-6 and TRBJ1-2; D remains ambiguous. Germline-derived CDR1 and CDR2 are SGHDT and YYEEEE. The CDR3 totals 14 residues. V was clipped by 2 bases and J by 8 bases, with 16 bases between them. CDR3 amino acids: CASSFRERARGYTF. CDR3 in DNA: TGTGCCAGCAGCTTTAGAGAGAGGGCAAGGGGCTACACCTTC. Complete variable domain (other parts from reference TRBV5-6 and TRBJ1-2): DAGVTQSPTHLIKTRGQQVTLRCSPKSGHDTVSWYQQALGQGPQFIFQYYEEEERQRGNFPDRFSGHQFPNYSSELNVNALLLGDSALYLCASSFRERARGYTFGSGTRLTVV.

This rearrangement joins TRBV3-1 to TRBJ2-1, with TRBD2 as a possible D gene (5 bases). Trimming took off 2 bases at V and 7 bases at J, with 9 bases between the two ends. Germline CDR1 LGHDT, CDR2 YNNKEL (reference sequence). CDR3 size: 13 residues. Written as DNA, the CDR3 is TGTGCCAGCAGCCAATTCATAGCGAATGAGCAGTTCTTC. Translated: CASSQFIANEQFF.

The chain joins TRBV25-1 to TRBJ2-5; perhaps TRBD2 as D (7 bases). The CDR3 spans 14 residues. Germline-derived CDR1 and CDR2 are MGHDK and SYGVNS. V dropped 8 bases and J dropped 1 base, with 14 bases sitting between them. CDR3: CASSRGGSQETQYF. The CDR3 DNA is TGTGCCAGCTCGAGGGGGGGGAGCCAAGAGACCCAGTACTTC.

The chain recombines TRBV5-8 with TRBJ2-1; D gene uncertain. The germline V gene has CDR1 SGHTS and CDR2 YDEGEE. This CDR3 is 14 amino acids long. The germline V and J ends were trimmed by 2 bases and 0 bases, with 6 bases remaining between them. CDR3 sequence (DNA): TGTGCCAGCAGCTTTTTTAGCTCCTACAATGAGCAGTTCTTC. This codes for CASSFFSSYNEQFF.

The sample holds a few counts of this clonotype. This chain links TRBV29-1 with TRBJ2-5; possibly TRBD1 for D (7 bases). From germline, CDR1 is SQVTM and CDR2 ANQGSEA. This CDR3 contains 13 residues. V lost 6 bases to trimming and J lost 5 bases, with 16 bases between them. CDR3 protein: CSVSDRAGETQYF. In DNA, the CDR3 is TGCAGCGTCAGTGACAGGGCGGGGGAGACCCAGTACTTC.

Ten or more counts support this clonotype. CDR3 region: CSASPPSGRNNEQFF. The DNA for the CDR3 is TGCAGTGCTAGCCCCCCTAGCGGGAGAAACAATGAGCAGTTCTTC. J is TRBJ2-1 and V is TRBV20-1; 10 nucleotides align to TRBD2. Germline lookup yields CDR1 DFQATT and CDR2 SNEGSKA (reference sequence). Losses at the gene ends were 3 bases for V and 5 bases for J; bases not matched to a gene: 7. CDR3 length: 15 residues.

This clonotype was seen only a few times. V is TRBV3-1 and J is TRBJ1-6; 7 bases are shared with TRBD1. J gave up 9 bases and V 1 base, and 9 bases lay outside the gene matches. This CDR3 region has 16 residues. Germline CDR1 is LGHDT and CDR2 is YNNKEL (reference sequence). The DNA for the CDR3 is TGTGCCAGCAGCCAAGGGGGAACAGGGGAGACTTCACCCCTCCACTTT. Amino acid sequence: CASSQGGTGETSPLHF.

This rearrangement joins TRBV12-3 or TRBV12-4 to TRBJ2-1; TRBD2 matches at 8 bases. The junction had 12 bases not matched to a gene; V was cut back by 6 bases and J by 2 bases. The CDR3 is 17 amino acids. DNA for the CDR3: TGTGCCAGCAGCCGCACCGGGACTAGTGCGACCTACAATGAGCAGTTCTTC. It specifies CASSRTGTSATYNEQFF.

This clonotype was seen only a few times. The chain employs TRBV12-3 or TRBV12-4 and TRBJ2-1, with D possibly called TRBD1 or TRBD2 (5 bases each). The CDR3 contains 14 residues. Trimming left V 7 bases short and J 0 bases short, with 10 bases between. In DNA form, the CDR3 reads TGTGCCAGCATGGGACGGACCTCCTACAATGAGCAGTTCTTC. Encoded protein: CASMGRTSYNEQFF.

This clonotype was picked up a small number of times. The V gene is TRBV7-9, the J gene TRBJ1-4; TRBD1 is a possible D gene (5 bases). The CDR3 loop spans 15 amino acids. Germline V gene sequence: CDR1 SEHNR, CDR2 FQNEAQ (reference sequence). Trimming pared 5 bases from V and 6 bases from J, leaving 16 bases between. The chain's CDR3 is CASSTDMAGHEKLFF. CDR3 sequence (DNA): TGTGCCAGCAGCACGGACATGGCGGGGCATGAAAAACTGTTTTTT. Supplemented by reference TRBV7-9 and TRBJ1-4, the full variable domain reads DTGVSQNPRHKITKRGQNVTFRCDPISEHNRLYWYRQTLGQGPEFLTYFQNEAQLEKSRLLSDRFSAERPKGSFSTLEIQRTEQGDSAMYLCASSTDMAGHEKLFFGSGTQLSVL.

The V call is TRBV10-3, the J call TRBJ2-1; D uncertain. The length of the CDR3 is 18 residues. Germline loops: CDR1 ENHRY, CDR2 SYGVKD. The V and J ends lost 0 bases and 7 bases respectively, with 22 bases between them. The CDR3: CAISESLPAGDLLNEQFF. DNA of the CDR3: TGTGCCATCAGTGAGTCCCTTCCGGCTGGGGATCTTTTAAATGAGCAGTTCTTC.

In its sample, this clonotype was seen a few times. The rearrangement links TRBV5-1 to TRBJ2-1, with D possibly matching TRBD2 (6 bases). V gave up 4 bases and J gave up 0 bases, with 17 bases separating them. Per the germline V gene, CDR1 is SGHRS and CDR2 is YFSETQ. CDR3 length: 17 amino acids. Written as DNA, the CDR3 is TGCGCCAGCAGCCGCCTAACTAGCAGTAGCTCCTACAATGAGCAGTTCTTC. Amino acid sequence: CASSRLTSSSSYNEQFF.

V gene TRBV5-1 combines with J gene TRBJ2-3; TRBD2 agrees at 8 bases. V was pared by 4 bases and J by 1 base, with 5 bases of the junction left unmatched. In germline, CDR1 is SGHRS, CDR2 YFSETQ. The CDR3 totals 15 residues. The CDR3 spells CASSPPTSGTDTQYF. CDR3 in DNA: TGCGCCAGCAGCCCACCGACTAGCGGCACAGATACGCAGTATTTT.

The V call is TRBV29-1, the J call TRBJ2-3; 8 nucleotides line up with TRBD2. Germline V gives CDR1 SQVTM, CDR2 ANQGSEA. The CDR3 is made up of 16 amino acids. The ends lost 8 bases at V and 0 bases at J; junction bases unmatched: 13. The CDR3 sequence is CSTRGTVAGSTDTQYF. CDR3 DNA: TGCAGCACCCGCGGAACGGTAGCGGGAAGCACAGATACGCAGTATTTT.